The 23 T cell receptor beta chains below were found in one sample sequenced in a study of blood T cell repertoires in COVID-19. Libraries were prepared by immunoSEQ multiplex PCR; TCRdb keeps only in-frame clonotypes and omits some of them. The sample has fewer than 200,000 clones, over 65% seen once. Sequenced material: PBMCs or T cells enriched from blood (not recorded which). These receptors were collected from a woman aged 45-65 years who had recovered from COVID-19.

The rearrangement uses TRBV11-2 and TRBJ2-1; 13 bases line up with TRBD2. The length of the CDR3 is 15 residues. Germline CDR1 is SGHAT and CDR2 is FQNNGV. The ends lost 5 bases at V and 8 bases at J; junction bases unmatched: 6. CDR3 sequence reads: CASSITSGGADEQFF. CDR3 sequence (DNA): TGTGCCAGCAGCATCACTAGCGGGGGGGCCGATGAGCAGTTCTTC.

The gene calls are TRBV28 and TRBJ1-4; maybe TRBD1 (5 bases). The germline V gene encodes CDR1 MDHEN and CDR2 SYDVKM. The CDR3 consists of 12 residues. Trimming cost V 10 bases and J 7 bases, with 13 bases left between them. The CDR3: CAISDTSEKLFF. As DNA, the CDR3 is TGTGCCATTTCGGACACCTCTGAAAAACTGTTTTTT.

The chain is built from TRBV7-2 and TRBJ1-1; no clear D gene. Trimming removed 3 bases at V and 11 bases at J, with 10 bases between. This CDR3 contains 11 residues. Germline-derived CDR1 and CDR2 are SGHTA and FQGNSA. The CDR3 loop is CASSFLGRAFF. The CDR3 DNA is TGTGCCAGCAGCTTCCTCGGGAGGGCTTTCTTT.

CDR3 protein: CASSKGGWRVSGYTF. DNA for the CDR3: TGTGCCAGCAGCAAAGGTGGTTGGAGGGTAAGTGGCTACACCTTC. The rearrangement uses TRBV21-1 and TRBJ1-2. TRBV21-1 represents a pseudogene. The CDR3 is made up of 15 amino acids.

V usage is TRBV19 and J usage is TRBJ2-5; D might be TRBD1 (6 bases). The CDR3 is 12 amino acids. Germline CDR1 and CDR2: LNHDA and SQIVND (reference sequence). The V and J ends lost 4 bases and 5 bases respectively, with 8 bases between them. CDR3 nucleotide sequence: TGTGCCAGTAGTAAGGGGGTCGAGACCCAGTACTTC. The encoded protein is CASSKGVETQYF.

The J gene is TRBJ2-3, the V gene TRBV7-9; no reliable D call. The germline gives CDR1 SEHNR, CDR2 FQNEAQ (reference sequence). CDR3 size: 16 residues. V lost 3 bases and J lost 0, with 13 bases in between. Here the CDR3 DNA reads TGTGCCAGCAGCTTTGGGCCGATTCATAGCACAGATACGCAGTATTTT. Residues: CASSFGPIHSTDTQYF.

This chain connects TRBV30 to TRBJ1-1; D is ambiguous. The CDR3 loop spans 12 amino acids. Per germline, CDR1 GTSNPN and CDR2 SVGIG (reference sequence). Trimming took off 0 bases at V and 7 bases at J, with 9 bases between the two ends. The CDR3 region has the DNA TGTGCCTGGAGTGTACTCGGCGGTGAAGCTTTCTTT. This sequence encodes CAWSVLGGEAFF.

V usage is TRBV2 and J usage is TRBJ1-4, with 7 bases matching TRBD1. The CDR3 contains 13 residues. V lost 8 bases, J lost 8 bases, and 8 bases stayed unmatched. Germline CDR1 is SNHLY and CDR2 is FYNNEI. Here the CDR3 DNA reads TGTGCCAGCGGGTGGACAGGTGGGGAAAAACTGTTTTTT. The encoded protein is CASGWTGGEKLFF.

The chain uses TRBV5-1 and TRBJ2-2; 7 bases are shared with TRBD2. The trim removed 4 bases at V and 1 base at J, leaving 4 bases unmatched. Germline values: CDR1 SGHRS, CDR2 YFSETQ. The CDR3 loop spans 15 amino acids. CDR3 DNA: TGCGCCAGCAGCACCATAGCGGGGAACACCGGGGAGCTGTTTTTT. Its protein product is CASSTIAGNTGELFF.

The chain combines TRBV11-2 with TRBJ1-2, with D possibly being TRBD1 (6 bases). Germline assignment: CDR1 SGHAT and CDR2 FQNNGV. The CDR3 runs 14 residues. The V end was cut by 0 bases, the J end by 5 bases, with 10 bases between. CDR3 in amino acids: CASSLDSGQYGYTF. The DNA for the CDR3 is TGTGCCAGCAGCTTAGATTCCGGACAGTATGGCTACACCTTC. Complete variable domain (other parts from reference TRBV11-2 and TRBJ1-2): EAGVAQSPRYKIIEKRQSVAFWCNPISGHATLYWYQQILGQGPKLLIQFQNNGVVDDSQLPKDRFSAERLKGVDSTLKIQPAKLEDSAVYLCASSLDSGQYGYTFGSGTRLTVV.

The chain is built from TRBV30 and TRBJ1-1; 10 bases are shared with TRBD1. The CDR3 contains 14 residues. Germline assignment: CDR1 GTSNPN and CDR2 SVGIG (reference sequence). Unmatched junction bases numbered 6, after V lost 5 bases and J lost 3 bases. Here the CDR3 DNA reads TGTGCCTGGTCTCGGGACAGGGGAGACACTGAAGCTTTCTTT. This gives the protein CAWSRDRGDTEAFF.

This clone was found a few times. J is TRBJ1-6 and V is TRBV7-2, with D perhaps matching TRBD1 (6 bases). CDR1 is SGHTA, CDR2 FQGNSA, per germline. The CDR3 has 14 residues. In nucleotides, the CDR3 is TGTGCGAGCCGGTGGACAGCTCGAGATTCACCCCTCCACTTT. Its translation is CASRWTARDSPLHF.

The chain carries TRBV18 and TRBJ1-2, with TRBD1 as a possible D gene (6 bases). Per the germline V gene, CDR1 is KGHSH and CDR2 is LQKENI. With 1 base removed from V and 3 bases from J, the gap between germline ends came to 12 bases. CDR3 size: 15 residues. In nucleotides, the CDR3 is TGTGCCAGCTCACCACGCCAGGGGTCTGACTATGGCTACACCTTC. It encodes CASSPRQGSDYGYTF.

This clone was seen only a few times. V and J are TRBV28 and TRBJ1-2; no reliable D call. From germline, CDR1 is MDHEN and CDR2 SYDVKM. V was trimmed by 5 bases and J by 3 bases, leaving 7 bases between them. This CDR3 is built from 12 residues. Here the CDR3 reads CASSPFYYGYTF. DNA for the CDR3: TGTGCCAGCAGTCCGTTTTACTATGGCTACACCTTC.

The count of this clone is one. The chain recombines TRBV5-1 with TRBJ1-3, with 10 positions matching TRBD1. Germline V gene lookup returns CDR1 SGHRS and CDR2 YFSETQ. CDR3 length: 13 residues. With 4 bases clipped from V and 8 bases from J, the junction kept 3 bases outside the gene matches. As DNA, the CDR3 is TGCGCCAGCAGCCCCGGACAGGGGGACACCATATATTTT. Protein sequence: CASSPGQGDTIYF.

The CDR3 spells CARSSSRSNTGELFF. The CDR3 DNA follows: TGTGCCAGAAGCTCCTCACGGTCGAACACCGGGGAGCTGTTTTTT. The chain is built from TRBV5-3 and TRBJ2-2, with D unclear. TRBV5-3 qualifies as an ORF whose function is uncertain. The CDR3 has 15 amino acids. Trimming stripped 3 bases from V and 0 bases from J, with 9 bases between.

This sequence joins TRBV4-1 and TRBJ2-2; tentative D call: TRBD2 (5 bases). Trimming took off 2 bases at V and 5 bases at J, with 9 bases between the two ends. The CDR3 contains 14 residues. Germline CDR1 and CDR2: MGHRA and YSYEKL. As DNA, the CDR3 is TGCGCCAGCAGCCAAATTAGAGGGACCGGGGAGCTGTTTTTT. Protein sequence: CASSQIRGTGELFF.

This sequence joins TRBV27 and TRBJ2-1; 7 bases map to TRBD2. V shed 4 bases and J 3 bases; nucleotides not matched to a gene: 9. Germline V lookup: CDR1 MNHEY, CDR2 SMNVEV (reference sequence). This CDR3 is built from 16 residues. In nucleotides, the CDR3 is TGTGCCAGCAGTTATACCCTAGCGGATGTCTACAATGAGCAGTTCTTC. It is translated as CASSYTLADVYNEQFF.

The CDR3 protein is CASSPDSTGELFF. The CDR3 region has the DNA TGCGCCAGCAGCCCCGATAGCACCGGGGAGCTGTTTTTT. The chain uses TRBV5-1 and TRBJ2-2; D unclear. The V end was cut by 4 bases, the J end by 4 bases, with 8 bases between. Germline CDR1 reads SGHRS; CDR2 reads YFSETQ. The CDR3 loop spans 13 amino acids.

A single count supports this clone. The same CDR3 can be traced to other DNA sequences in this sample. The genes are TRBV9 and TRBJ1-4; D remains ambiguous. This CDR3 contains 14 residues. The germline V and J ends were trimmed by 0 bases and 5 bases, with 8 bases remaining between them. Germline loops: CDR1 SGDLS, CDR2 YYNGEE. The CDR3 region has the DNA TGTGCCAGCAGCGTAGTAGGAGGGAATGAAAAACTGTTTTTT. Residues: CASSVVGGNEKLFF.

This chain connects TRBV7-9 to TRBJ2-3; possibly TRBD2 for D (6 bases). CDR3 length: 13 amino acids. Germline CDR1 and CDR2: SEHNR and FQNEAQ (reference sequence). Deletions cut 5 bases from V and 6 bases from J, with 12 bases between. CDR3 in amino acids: CASSPKRADTQYF. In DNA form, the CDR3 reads TGTGCCAGCAGCCCCAAGCGGGCTGATACGCAGTATTTT.

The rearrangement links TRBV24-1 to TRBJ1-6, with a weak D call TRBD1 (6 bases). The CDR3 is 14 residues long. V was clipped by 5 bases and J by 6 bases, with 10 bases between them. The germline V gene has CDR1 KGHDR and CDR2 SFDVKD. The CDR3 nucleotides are TGTGCCACCAGTGGCGGACAGTTTAATTCACCCCTCCACTTT. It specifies CATSGGQFNSPLHF.

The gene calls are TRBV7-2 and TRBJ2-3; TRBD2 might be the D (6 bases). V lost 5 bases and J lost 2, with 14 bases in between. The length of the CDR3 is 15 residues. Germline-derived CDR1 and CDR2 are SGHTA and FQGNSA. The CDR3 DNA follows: TGTGCCAGCAGCCCAATAGCGGTTACCACAGATACGCAGTATTTT. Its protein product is CASSPIAVTTDTQYF.